These 18 T cell receptor beta chains originate from one sample sequenced in a study of CD8+CD57+ T cells in acquired aplastic anemia. The use of genomic DNA as template underpinned the TCR beta VDJ and CDR3 profiling. One entry per CDR3 protein results from TCRdb running MiXCR on the reads. Among roughly 190,000 distinct CDR3 sequences listed, about half were seen once. Sequenced sample: sorted CD4+, CD8+, or CD8+CD57+ T cells (not recorded which) from PBMCs. All receptors come from a human donor in good health, serving as a control.

A word on this clonotype: Likely a read error: the CDR3 ends without its conserved phenylalanine or tryptophan. CDR3 region: CASSLGQGSGYTS. The CDR3 nucleotides are TGTGCCAGCAGCTTGGGGCAGGGGAGCGGCTACACCTCC. The chain recombines TRBV5-6 with TRBJ1-2, with a tentative D call TRBD1 (6 bases). The germline V gene has CDR1 SGHDT and CDR2 YYEEEE. Trimming took 0 bases from V and 8 from J, leaving 11 bases between them. The CDR3 loop spans 13 amino acids.

The chain couples TRBV7-2 to TRBJ2-7; TRBD1 matches at 7 bases. The V gene end was trimmed by 5 bases and the J gene end by 3 bases; junction bases not matched to a gene: 4. The CDR3 extends over 13 amino acids. The germline V gene has CDR1 SGHTA and CDR2 FQGNSA. Here the CDR3 reads CASSPGGDYEQYF. CDR3 nucleotide sequence: TGTGCCAGCAGCCCAGGGGGAGACTACGAGCAGTACTTC.

This sequence joins TRBV20-1 and TRBJ2-5, with D perhaps TRBD1 (5 bases). CDR3 length: 15 amino acids. The germline V gene has CDR1 DFQATT and CDR2 SNEGSKA (reference sequence). V lost 6 bases to trimming and J lost 0 bases, with 17 bases between them. CDR3 in DNA: TGCAGTGCCAACAACCACCAGGGTTACCAAGAGACCCAGTACTTC. The encoded protein is CSANNHQGYQETQYF.

This clonotype has a count of ten or more. This chain links TRBV5-8 with TRBJ1-4; 7 bases line up with TRBD1. Germline V gives CDR1 SGHTS, CDR2 YDEGEE. V lost 0 bases and J lost 8; bases outside the gene matches: 7. The CDR3 has 15 residues. CDR3 amino acids: CASSLADREGEKLFF. The DNA for the CDR3 is TGTGCCAGCAGCTTGGCCGACAGGGAGGGGGAAAAACTGTTTTTT. Drawing the rest from reference TRBV5-8 and TRBJ1-4, the complete variable domain is EAGVTQSPTHLIKTRGQQATLRCSPISGHTSVYWYQQALGLGLQFLLWYDEGEERNRGNFPPRFSGRQFPNYSSELNVNALELEDSALYLCASSLADREGEKLFFGSGTQLSVL.

In this sample, this clonotype turned up a few times. This chain joins TRBV5-8 and TRBJ1-2; a possible D gene is TRBD1 (6 bases). There are 14 residues in the CDR3. CDR1 is SGHTS, CDR2 YDEGEE, per germline. V lost 5 bases and J 4 bases, leaving 15 bases between the germline ends. CDR3 amino acids: CASRGRGRFYGYTF. The CDR3 DNA is TGTGCCAGCAGGGGCAGGGGAAGATTCTATGGCTACACCTTC.

This clonotype has only a few counts. Given a much more abundant clone one base away, this may be a read error. The chain uses TRBV7-9 and TRBJ1-2, with D possibly matching TRBD1 (6 bases). The CDR3 sequence is 18 residues long. Trimming pared 5 bases from V and 4 bases from J, leaving 26 bases between. Germline assignment: CDR1 SEHNR and CDR2 FQNEAQ (reference sequence). CDR3 nucleotides: TGTGCCAGCAGCCTAGGGCGGACAGTCTTAGAGGTGAGCTATGGCTACACCTTC. It encodes CASSLGRTVLEVSYGYTF. The complete variable domain, with remaining parts taken from reference TRBV7-9 and TRBJ1-2, reads DTGVSQNPRHKITKRGQNVTFRCDPISEHNRLYWYRQTLGQGPEFLTYFQNEAQLEKSRLLSDRFSAERPKGSFSTLEIQRTEQGDSAMYLCASSLGRTVLEVSYGYTFGSGTRLTVV.

J is TRBJ1-1 and V is TRBV25-1; no clear D. The germline V gene has CDR1 MGHDK and CDR2 SYGVNS. The CDR3 covers 13 residues. V was pared by 6 bases and J by 1 base, with 9 bases between. CDR3: CASSSGKNTEAFF. The DNA for the CDR3 is TGTGCCAGCAGCTCCGGGAAGAACACTGAAGCTTTCTTT.

The V gene is TRBV25-1, the J gene TRBJ2-6, with D possibly being TRBD2 (5 bases). The CDR3 is 17 residues long. V gave up 4 bases and J gave up 0 bases, with 13 bases separating them. CDR1 is MGHDK, CDR2 SYGVNS, per germline. The CDR3 protein is CASSVTSGVSGANVLTF. CDR3 sequence (DNA): TGTGCCAGCAGTGTTACTTCCGGGGTCTCTGGGGCCAACGTCCTGACTTTC.

V usage is TRBV30 and J usage is TRBJ1-1; the match to TRBD1 covers 7 bases. Germline V gene lookup returns CDR1 GTSNPN and CDR2 SVGIG (reference sequence). CDR3 length: 11 residues. Germline trimming cut 5 bases from V and 8 bases from J; bases unmatched to any gene: 5. This CDR3 reads CAWFDREEAFF. The CDR3 nucleotides read TGTGCCTGGTTCGACAGGGAAGAAGCTTTCTTT.

This clonotype was counted only a few times. This chain links TRBV2 with TRBJ2-5; 8 positions agree with TRBD1. This CDR3 comprises 13 residues. J lost 5 bases, V lost 5 bases, and 4 bases had no gene match. Germline loops: CDR1 SNHLY, CDR2 FYNNEI. CDR3 sequence (DNA): TGTGCCAGCAGTTTGACAGGGGTGGAGACCCAGTACTTC. The encoded protein is CASSLTGVETQYF.

Regarding this clonotype: A much larger clone lies a single base off, so this may be a read error. The gene calls are TRBV5-4 and TRBJ1-2, with unresolved D. Between the trimmed V and J ends, which lost 4 bases and 4 bases, there was a span of 11 bases. The CDR3 totals 13 residues. Germline V CDR1 and CDR2: SGHNT, YYREEE (reference sequence). The CDR3 spells CASSLSSLYGYTF. The CDR3 DNA sequence: TGTGCCAGCAGCCTTTCCAGCCTCTATGGCTACACCTTC. Complete variable domain (other parts from reference TRBV5-4 and TRBJ1-2): ETGVTQSPTHLIKTRGQQVTLRCSSQSGHNTVSWYQQALGQGPQFIFQYYREEENGRGNFPPRFSGLQFPNYSSELNVNALELDDSALYLCASSLSSLYGYTFGSGTRLTVV.

The V gene is TRBV7-9, the J gene TRBJ1-4, with no clear D. The CDR3 totals 11 residues. Germline CDR1 and CDR2: SEHNR and FQNEAQ (reference sequence). With 8 bases removed from V and 6 bases from J, the gap between germline ends came to 7 bases. The DNA of the CDR3 is TGTGCCAGCGGCCTGTATGAAAAACTGTTTTTT. Its protein product is CASGLYEKLFF.

This clonotype was recorded many times. A read error may produce the germline difference seen at one junction end. The chain joins TRBV4-1 to TRBJ1-2; D gene uncertain. CDR1 is MGHRA and CDR2 is YSYEKL in the germline V gene. The length of the CDR3 is 14 residues. CDR3 nucleotide sequence: TGCGCCAGCAGCCAAGCTCCCGGTAACTATGACTACACCTTC. Translated: CASSQAPGNYDYTF.

In DNA, the CDR3 is TGTGCCAGTAGGCTAGGGAACACTGAAGCTTTCTTT. This sequence encodes CASRLGNTEAFF. The chain carries TRBV19 and TRBJ1-1; no definite D call. From germline, CDR1 is LNHDA and CDR2 SQIVND (reference sequence). V was pared by 6 bases and J by 1 base, with 6 bases between. This CDR3 is 12 amino acids long.

To note about this clonotype: The junction does not match germline at one end; this may be a read error. DNA of the CDR3: TGTGCCACCAGCAGATCTCGGGGCACCTACGAGCCGTACTTC. Its protein product is CATSRSRGTYEPYF. The V and J genes are TRBV15 and TRBJ2-7; perhaps D is TRBD1 or TRBD2 (5 bases each). Per germline, CDR1 LNHNV and CDR2 YYDKDF (reference sequence). The CDR3 loop spans 14 amino acids.

V and J are TRBV5-1 and TRBJ1-6; TRBD1 matches at 7 bases. The CDR3 totals 14 residues. The germline V gene has CDR1 SGHRS and CDR2 YFSETQ. With 4 bases clipped from V and 7 bases from J, the junction kept 5 bases outside the gene matches. This CDR3 reads CASSRTGENSPLHF. CDR3 coding DNA: TGCGCCAGCAGCCGCACAGGGGAGAATTCACCCCTCCACTTT.

This clonotype was seen just once. The V call is TRBV7-2, the J call TRBJ2-5; 9 positions match TRBD2. The CDR3 has 15 amino acids. Germline lookup yields CDR1 SGHTA and CDR2 FQGNSA. V gave up 4 bases and J gave up 5 bases; unmatched junction bases: 8. In nucleotides, the CDR3 is TGTGCCAGCAGCTCCCGGAGCGGGGGGCGGGAGACCCAGTACTTC. Its protein is CASSSRSGGRETQYF.

V usage is TRBV2 and J usage is TRBJ2-5; 9 nucleotides match TRBD2. The CDR3 totals 15 residues. With 3 bases clipped from V and 5 bases from J, the junction kept 7 bases outside the gene matches. Per the germline V gene, CDR1 is SNHLY and CDR2 is FYNNEI. CDR3 bases: TGTGCCAGCAGTGACGGCGGGGGGGCCGGGGAGACCCAGTACTTC. It specifies CASSDGGGAGETQYF.